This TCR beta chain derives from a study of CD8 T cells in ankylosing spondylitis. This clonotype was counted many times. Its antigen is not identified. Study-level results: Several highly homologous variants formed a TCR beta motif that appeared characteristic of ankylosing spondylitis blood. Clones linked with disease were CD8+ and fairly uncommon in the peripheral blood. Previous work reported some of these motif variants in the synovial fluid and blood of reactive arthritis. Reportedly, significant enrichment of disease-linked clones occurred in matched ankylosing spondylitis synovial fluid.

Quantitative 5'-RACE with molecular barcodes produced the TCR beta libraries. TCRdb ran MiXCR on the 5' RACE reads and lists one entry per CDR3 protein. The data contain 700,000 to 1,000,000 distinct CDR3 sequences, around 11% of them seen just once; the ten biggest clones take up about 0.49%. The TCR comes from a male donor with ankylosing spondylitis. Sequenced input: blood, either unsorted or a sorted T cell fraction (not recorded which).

As DNA, the CDR3 is TGTGCCAGCAGTTACGGTCTAGCGGCCCAAGAGACCCAGTACTTC. Its translation is CASSYGLAAQETQYF. V usage is TRBV6-2 or TRBV6-3 and J usage is TRBJ2-5; 7 bases are a match to TRBD2. The CDR3 covers 15 residues. Germline trimming cut 2 bases from V and 1 base from J; bases unmatched to any gene: 4. The germline V gene encodes CDR1 MNHEY and CDR2 SVGEGT.